A selection of T cell receptor beta chains follows, all from one sample in a study of T cells in tuberculosis. Repertoires were generated with immunoSEQ multiplex PCR, while TCRdb's copy carries only in-frame clones and drops some. The data show approximately 58,000 clones, 88% seen once. Sequencing was performed on CD1b-GMM tetramer-negative cells sorted from PBMCs. These receptors all come from an adult woman with latent tuberculosis. Both conserved end residues are part of each CDR3. A D gene is named only where the DNA matches it firmly. Clone size is shown for a subset of rows, as once, few, many or a class of expanded clone.

clone_size d_call j_call v_call cdr3_nt cdr3_aa
once TRBD2 TRBJ2-7 TRBV6-5 TGTGCCAGCGCAGCGGGAGTAGGAGAGCAGTACTTC CASAAGVGEQYF
- TRBD1 TRBJ1-3 TRBV2 TGTGCCAGCAGGACGACAGGGACGAACGGAAACACCATATATTTT CASRTTGTNGNTIYF
- TRBD2 TRBJ2-1 TRBV9 TGTGCCAGCAACCTAGCGGGGGGCTGGGGAGAGCAGTTCTTC CASNLAGGWGEQFF
- - TRBJ1-1 TRBV18 TGTGCCAGCTCACCAGGGGCCCAAATGAACACTGAAGCTTTCTTT CASSPGAQMNTEAFF
- TRBD1 TRBJ1-1 TRBV27 TGTGCCAGCAGATTCCAGGGGGACACTGAAGCTTTCTTT CASRFQGDTEAFF
- TRBD2 TRBJ2-2 TRBV27 TGTGCCAGCAGTTTAACTAGCGGGAGTAACGGGGAGCTGTTTTTT CASSLTSGSNGELFF
- TRBD2 TRBJ2-1 TRBV6-5 TGTGCCAGCAGCTATGGGGGGGGCTCCTACAATGAGCAGTTCTTC CASSYGGGSYNEQFF
- TRBD1 TRBJ1-2 TRBV28 TGTGCCAGCAGCCTACTGGACAGGGGGCTTGGCTACACCTTC CASSLLDRGLGYTF
few TRBD2 TRBJ2-5 TRBV6-1 TGTGCCAGCAGTGTACTAGCGGGGGGGCACGAGACCCAGTACTTC CASSVLAGGHETQYF
- - TRBJ2-3 TRBV7-6 TGTGCCAGCAGCCCTTTAGAAACAGGGACAGATACGCAGTATTTT CASSPLETGTDTQYF
- - TRBJ1-1 TRBV7-9 TGTGCCAGCAGCTTAAGGTTTGGGGCGTTGAACACTGAAGCTTTCTTT CASSLRFGALNTEAFF
- TRBD1 TRBJ1-1 TRBV15 TGTGCCACCAGCAGAGATGGACCAGGGGGTTGGGACACTGAAGCTTTCTTT CATSRDGPGGWDTEAFF
- - TRBJ1-5 TRBV6-5 TGTGCCAGCAGTTACAGGCAGGGAAATCAGCCCCAGCATTTT CASSYRQGNQPQHF
- TRBD1 TRBJ1-1 TRBV4-3 TGCGCCAGCAGCCAAGATTTGGGACAGGGGTCAGCTTTCTTT CASSQDLGQGSAFF
few TRBD1 TRBJ1-1 TRBV19 TGTGCCAGTAGTGGCCGGACAGGGAGCACTGAAGCTTTCTTT CASSGRTGSTEAFF
- TRBD2 TRBJ2-3 TRBV14 TGTGCCAGCAGCCCACTAGCGGGCCACGATACGCAGTATTTT CASSPLAGHDTQYF
- TRBD1 TRBJ2-7 TRBV7-2 TGTGCCAGCAGCTCAAGGGACAGGGCCGAGCAGTACTTC CASSSRDRAEQYF
few TRBD1 TRBJ1-6 TRBV18 TGTGCCAGCGGACAGGGAATCGATTCACCCCTCCACTTT CASGQGIDSPLHF
- - TRBJ1-2 TRBV19 TGTGCCAGTAGTTCGTCAGGGCCCGACTATGGCTACACCTTC CASSSSGPDYGYTF
once TRBD1 TRBJ2-7 TRBV7-9 TGTGCCAGCAGCTTACGGGACAGAAGCTACGAGCAGTACTTC CASSLRDRSYEQYF
- TRBD2 TRBJ2-1 TRBV12-5 TGTGCTAGTGGCTCCAATCCAGGGAATAGCGGGAGCTACAATGAGCAGTTCTTC CASGSNPGNSGSYNEQFF
- - TRBJ1-2 TRBV7-2 TGTGCCAGCAGCTTAACGTCAGGCCACACAGGGGGCTACACCTTC CASSLTSGHTGGYTF
- TRBD2 TRBJ2-3 TRBV5-1 TGCGCCAGCAGCTCCGGACTAGCGGGAGAAGGTACGCAGTATTTT CASSSGLAGEGTQYF
- TRBD1 TRBJ1-2 TRBV29-1 TGCAGCGTTGAAGACCGGGACAGGGGACGTTTGAGGGATGGCTACACCTTC CSVEDRDRGRLRDGYTF
once TRBD1 TRBJ1-5 TRBV30 TGTGCCTGGGGACGGGACAGTAATCAGCCCCAGCATTTT CAWGRDSNQPQHF
- TRBD1 TRBJ2-5 TRBV27 TGTGCCAGCAGTCGGGACAGCCAAGAGACCCAGTACTTC CASSRDSQETQYF
- - TRBJ2-7 TRBV19 TGTGCCGTCTCTAGCGCCCACGAGCAGTACTTC CAVSSAHEQYF
- - TRBJ2-3 TRBV7-2 TGTGCCAGCAGCTTAGTTATGGGGGGATCTCTTGGAGATACGCAGTATTTT CASSLVMGGSLGDTQYF
- TRBD1 TRBJ1-3 TRBV30 TGTGCCTGGAAAGGGACAGGGGCTCTCTCTGGAAACACCATATATTTT CAWKGTGALSGNTIYF